These T cell receptor beta chains were read from a single sample in a study of T cell responses to AZD1222 COVID-19 vaccine. The method was immunoSEQ multiplex PCR; TCRdb's version includes in-frame clones alone and lacks a portion of them. The data contain around 140,000 clones, about 93% of them singletons. The sequencing used peripheral blood, collected on day 0 of AZD1222 vaccination. These receptors were taken from an adult in good health. Both conserved end residues are part of each CDR3. The D gene is left open where the match is weak. Size is stated for part of the rows, as once, few or many counts, or as a class when the clone is expanded.

once	TRBJ1-5	TRBD1	TRBV4-3	TGCGCCAGCAGCCAGGGACAGGGGGCGGGTCAGCCCCAGCATTTT	CASSQGQGAGQPQHF
-	TRBJ2-7	TRBD1	TRBV13	TGTGCCAGCAGCGCTCGGGACAGCCAGTACTTC	CASSARDSQYF
-	TRBJ2-2	-	TRBV10-3	TGTGCCATCAGCGCAGTTAGGGGGGCGCTCACCGGGGAGCTGTTTTTT	CAISAVRGALTGELFF
-	TRBJ2-7	TRBD1	TRBV7-6	TGTGCCAGCAGTTTCGGGACAGACGAATACGAGCAGTACTTC	CASSFGTDEYEQYF
-	TRBJ1-4	-	TRBV5-5	TGTGCCAGCAGTCCATACATTGCAACTAATGAAAAACTGTTTTTT	CASSPYIATNEKLFF
once	TRBJ2-1	TRBD2	TRBV5-4	TGTGCCAGCAGCTTGGGTACAGCGGGGGACAATGAGCAGTTCTTC	CASSLGTAGDNEQFF
-	TRBJ1-5	-	TRBV14	TGTGCCAGCAGCTTACCGGGACGTTGGGATCAGCCCCAGCATTTT	CASSLPGRWDQPQHF
-	TRBJ2-1	-	TRBV7-3	TGTGCCAGCAGCTTCCAGGTTGGCTCCTACAATGAGCAGTTCTTC	CASSFQVGSYNEQFF
-	TRBJ2-4	TRBD1	TRBV9	TGTGCCAGCAGCGTAGACAACAGGGGATCCAAAAACATTCAGTACTTC	CASSVDNRGSKNIQYF
-	TRBJ2-2	TRBD1	TRBV4-2	TGTGCCAGCAGCCAGGATGGGGACAGGCGGGCCGGGGAGCTGTTTTTT	CASSQDGDRRAGELFF
-	TRBJ2-1	-	TRBV12-3/TRBV12-4	TGTGCCAGCAGTTTAGCACAGTTCAATGAGCAGTTCTTC	CASSLAQFNEQFF
-	TRBJ1-2	-	TRBV7-2	TGTGCCAGCACCTTAGGGTGGCAGGGTCATGGCTACACCTTC	CASTLGWQGHGYTF
-	TRBJ1-3	-	TRBV6-8	TGTGCCAGCAGTTACACCACCTGGGGGGGCTCTGGAAACACCATATATTTT	CASSYTTWGGSGNTIYF
-	TRBJ2-7	-	TRBV18	TGTGCCAGCTCACATAGTAGATACGAGCAGTACTTC	CASSHSRYEQYF
-	TRBJ2-1	-	TRBV7-2	TGTGCCAGCAGCTTAGTATGGCTCTACAATGAGCAGTTCTTC	CASSLVWLYNEQFF
-	TRBJ1-1	-	TRBV5-6	TGTGCCAGCAGCTTGCAGGGTGAGGGCACTGAAGCTTTCTTT	CASSLQGEGTEAFF
-	TRBJ1-4	-	TRBV19	TGTGCCAGCAGTGAGCTAAATGAAAAACTGTTTTTT	CASSELNEKLFF
-	TRBJ1-3	-	TRBV7-7	TGTGCTAGCAGCTCAGGTCTCGGAAACACCATATATTTT	CASSSGLGNTIYF
few	TRBJ1-2	TRBD1	TRBV6-5	TGTGCCAGCAGTTACTCCGGAATGGGACAGGGTAGTGGCTACACCTTC	CASSYSGMGQGSGYTF
once	TRBJ2-3	-	TRBV6-4	TGTGCCAGCAGTGCCCTAGGGAGCACAGATACGCAGTATTTT	CASSALGSTDTQYF
-	TRBJ2-3	TRBD2	TRBV6-5	TGTGCCAGCTCTGGACTAGCGGGGGGCGCAGATACGCAGTATTTT	CASSGLAGGADTQYF
-	TRBJ1-2	-	TRBV7-6	TGTGCCAGCAGCTTAGACAATTTCTATGGCTACACCTTC	CASSLDNFYGYTF
-	TRBJ2-1	TRBD2	TRBV7-6	TGTGCCAGCAGCCCAACTAGCGGGGGACAAACCTCGCAGTTCTTC	CASSPTSGGQTSQFF
-	TRBJ2-7	-	TRBV6-2/TRBV6-3	TGTGCCAGCAGTTACCGCCAGTTCGGCGAGCAGTACTTC	CASSYRQFGEQYF
-	TRBJ2-3	-	TRBV7-9	TGTGCCAGCAGCCCTGGACAGCCTAACACAGATACGCAGTATTTT	CASSPGQPNTDTQYF
-	TRBJ2-1	-	TRBV3-1/TRBV3-2	TGTGCCAGCAGCCAAGATGGTAGAAGGGCGGGGCTGTACAATGAGCAGTTCTTC	CASSQDGRRAGLYNEQFF
once	TRBJ1-2	-	TRBV5-6	TGTGCCAGCAGCTGGACCCGGGCTAACTATGGCTACACCTTC	CASSWTRANYGYTF
-	TRBJ1-6	TRBD1	TRBV4-3	TGCGCCAGCAGCCAAGACTTCGGACAGGGACCACCCCTCCACTTT	CASSQDFGQGPPLHF
-	TRBJ2-1	TRBD1	TRBV29-1	TGCAGCGTTGCCCGACAGGGGCGGGATGAGCAGTTCTTC	CSVARQGRDEQFF
-	TRBJ2-7	-	TRBV2	TGTGCCAGCAGTGTTATCAGGGTCTACGAGCAGTACTTC	CASSVIRVYEQYF
-	TRBJ1-2	-	TRBV9	TGTGCCAGCAGCGAGACATCCAGGGTGTATGGCTACACCTTC	CASSETSRVYGYTF
-	TRBJ2-3	TRBD1	TRBV6-2/TRBV6-3	TGTGCCAGCAGTACCCTCGGGACAGGGGTACGAGATACGCAGTATTTT	CASSTLGTGVRDTQYF
-	TRBJ2-1	-	TRBV4-2	TGTGCCAGCAGCCAAGACATCGCCAATGAGCAGTTCTTC	CASSQDIANEQFF
-	TRBJ1-6	-	TRBV7-2	TGTGCCAGCAGCTTAGCGTTGCACGGGGCTAATTCACCCCTCCACTTT	CASSLALHGANSPLHF
-	TRBJ1-1	-	TRBV23-1	TGCGCCAGCAGTCGCAAAGGGGGACGGTCGAGAGCTTTCTTT	CASSRKGGRSRAFF
-	TRBJ1-6	-	TRBV28	TGTGCCACAGATGGACGGAATAATTCACCCCTCCACTTT	CATDGRNNSPLHF
once	TRBJ2-3	-	TRBV24-1	TGTGCCACCAGCCGAGGGACCCCGGCCAGCACAGATACGCAGTATTTT	CATSRGTPASTDTQYF
-	TRBJ1-5	-	TRBV7-8	TGTGCCAGCAGCCCAACAGGGCAGGCGGACAATCAGCCCCAGCATTTT	CASSPTGQADNQPQHF
-	TRBJ2-7	-	TRBV7-8	TGTGCCAGCAGCTTGGCGGTGAACTACGAGCAGTACTTC	CASSLAVNYEQYF
-	TRBJ2-7	TRBD1	TRBV2	TGTGCCAGCAGTAACTCCCCGGGACAGGGGTCCTACGAGCAGTACTTC	CASSNSPGQGSYEQYF
once	TRBJ2-2	-	TRBV13	TGTGCCAGCAGCTTAGTGAACACCGGGGAGCTGTTTTTT	CASSLVNTGELFF
-	TRBJ2-1	TRBD1	TRBV11-2	TGTGCCAGCAGCCCGACAGGGGGCTCCTACAATGAGCAGTTCTTC	CASSPTGGSYNEQFF
-	TRBJ2-2	-	TRBV7-8	TGTGCCAGCAGCTTAGACGCGAGGGGGAACACCGGGGAGCTGTTTTTT	CASSLDARGNTGELFF
-	TRBJ1-3	-	TRBV6-1	TGTGCCAGCAGTGAAATTTTGAGCTCTGGAAACACCATATATTTT	CASSEILSSGNTIYF
-	TRBJ2-3	-	TRBV7-3	TGTGCCAGCAGCGAACAAAGCACAGATACGCAGTATTTT	CASSEQSTDTQYF
-	TRBJ2-5	-	TRBV7-3	TGTGCCAGCAGCTACAGGGCTGGGGAGACCCAGTACTTC	CASSYRAGETQYF
-	TRBJ2-6	-	TRBV6-2/TRBV6-3	TGTGCCAGCAGTTTAGACCGACGGGACTCTGGGGCCAACGTCCTGACTTTC	CASSLDRRDSGANVLTF
-	TRBJ1-2	TRBD1	TRBV6-5	TGTGCCAGCAGGCCGGCCCGGGACAGCAACTATGGCTACACCTTC	CASRPARDSNYGYTF
-	TRBJ2-1	-	TRBV3-1/TRBV3-2	TGTGCCAGCAGCCAAGGGGCAAACAATGAGCAGTTCTTC	CASSQGANNEQFF
-	TRBJ1-1	-	TRBV18	TGTGCCAGCTCACCCCCGAACAGGGAAACTGAAGCTTTCTTT	CASSPPNRETEAFF
once	TRBJ1-3	-	TRBV7-2	TGTGCCAGCAGCGTCAGGGTGGGTGGAAACACCATATATTTT	CASSVRVGGNTIYF